Sequencing of this T cell receptor beta chain was carried out in a study of OX40 agonist ivuxolimab in advanced cancers. Trimming removed 4 bases at V and 1 base at J, with 13 bases between. This CDR3 comprises 15 residues. From germline, CDR1 is MGHRA and CDR2 YSYEKL. Generated by immunoSEQ multiplex PCR, the TCRdb table keeps only in-frame clones and is missing some. The sample has under 150,000 clones; roughly nine tenths are singletons. The V and J genes are TRBV4-1 and TRBJ2-5; D is undetermined. This TCR was sampled from an adult with an advanced solid tumor such as melanoma, head and neck, liver or kidney cancer. This specimen was CD4+ or CD8+ T cells sorted from blood, taken in a trial of the OX40 agonist ivuxolimab. CDR3 sequence: CASSPSGRLQETQYF. The CDR3 nucleotides read TGCGCCAGCAGCCCGTCCGGACGGCTCCAAGAGACCCAGTACTTC.